The present TCR beta chain was sequenced within a study of blood T cell repertoires in COVID-19. Study-level background: The analysed material was cDNA or gDNA that came from T cells, B-cell-depleted T cells, or PBMCs.

In germline, CDR1 is SGHRS, CDR2 YFSETQ. V shed 4 bases and J shed 0 bases, with 11 bases lying between them. CDR3 size: 15 residues. Data came from immunoSEQ multiplex PCR; TCRdb stores just in-frame clones and leaves some out. The sample gives about 150,000 clones, about nine tenths of which show up once; around 6.1% is in the top ten. This TCR was recovered from a man older than 75 with acute or convalescent COVID-19. The sequenced material came from peripheral blood. This sequence joins TRBV5-1 and TRBJ1-3, with a weak D call TRBD1 (5 bases). In DNA, the CDR3 is TGCGCCAGCAGCCGGGACTCTAGCTCTGGAAACACCATATATTTT. It yields the protein CASSRDSSSGNTIYF.